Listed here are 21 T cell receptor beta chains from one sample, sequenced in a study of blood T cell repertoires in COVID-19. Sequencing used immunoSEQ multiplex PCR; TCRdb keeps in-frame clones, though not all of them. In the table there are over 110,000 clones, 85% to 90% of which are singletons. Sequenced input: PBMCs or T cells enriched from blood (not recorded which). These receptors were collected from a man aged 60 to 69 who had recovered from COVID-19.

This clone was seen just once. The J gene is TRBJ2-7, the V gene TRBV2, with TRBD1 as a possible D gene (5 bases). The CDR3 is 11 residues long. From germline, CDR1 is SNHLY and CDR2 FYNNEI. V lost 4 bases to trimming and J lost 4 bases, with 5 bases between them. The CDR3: CASSGQYEQYF. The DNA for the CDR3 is TGTGCCAGCAGTGGACAGTACGAGCAGTACTTC.

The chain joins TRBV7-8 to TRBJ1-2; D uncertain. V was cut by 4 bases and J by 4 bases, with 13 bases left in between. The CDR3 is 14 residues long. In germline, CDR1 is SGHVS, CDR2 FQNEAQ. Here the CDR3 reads CASSSRLTTYGYTF. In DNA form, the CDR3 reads TGTGCCAGCAGCTCGAGACTTACAACCTATGGCTACACCTTC.

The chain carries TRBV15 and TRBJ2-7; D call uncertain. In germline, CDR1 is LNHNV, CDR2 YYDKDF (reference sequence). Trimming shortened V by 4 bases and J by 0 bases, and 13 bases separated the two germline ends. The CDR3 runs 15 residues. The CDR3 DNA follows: TGTGCCACCAGCATGGGCGCGCCGAGCTCCTACGAGCAGTACTTC. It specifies CATSMGAPSSYEQYF.

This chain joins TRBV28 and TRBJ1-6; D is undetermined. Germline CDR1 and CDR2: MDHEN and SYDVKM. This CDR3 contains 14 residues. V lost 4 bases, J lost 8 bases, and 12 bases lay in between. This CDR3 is CASSYNGLDSPLHF. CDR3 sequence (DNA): TGTGCCAGCAGTTATAACGGTCTCGATTCACCCCTCCACTTT.

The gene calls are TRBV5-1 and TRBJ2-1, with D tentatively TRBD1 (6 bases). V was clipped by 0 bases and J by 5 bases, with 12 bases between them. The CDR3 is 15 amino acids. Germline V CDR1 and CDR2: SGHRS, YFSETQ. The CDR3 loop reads CASSLVWGLNNEQFF. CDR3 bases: TGCGCCAGCAGCTTGGTATGGGGGCTAAACAATGAGCAGTTCTTC.

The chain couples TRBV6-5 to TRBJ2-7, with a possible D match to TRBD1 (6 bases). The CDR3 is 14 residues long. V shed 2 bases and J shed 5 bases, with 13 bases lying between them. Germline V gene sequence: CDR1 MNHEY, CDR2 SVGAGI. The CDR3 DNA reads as TGTGCCAGCAGTTACCTGACAGGTATAGACGAGCAGTACTTC. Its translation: CASSYLTGIDEQYF.

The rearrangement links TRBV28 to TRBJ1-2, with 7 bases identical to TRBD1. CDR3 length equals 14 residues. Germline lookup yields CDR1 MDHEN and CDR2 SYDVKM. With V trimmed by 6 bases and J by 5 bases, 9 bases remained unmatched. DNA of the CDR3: TGTGCCAGCAGCTCGGGACAGCAACTTTATGGCTACACCTTC. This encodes CASSSGQQLYGYTF.

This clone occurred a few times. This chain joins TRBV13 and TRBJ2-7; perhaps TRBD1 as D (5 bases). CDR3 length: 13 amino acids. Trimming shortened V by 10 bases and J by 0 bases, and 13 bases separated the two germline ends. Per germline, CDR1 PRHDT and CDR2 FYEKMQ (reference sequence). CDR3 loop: CATKDMSSYEQYF. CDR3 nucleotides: TGTGCCACGAAGGACATGAGCTCCTACGAGCAGTACTTC.

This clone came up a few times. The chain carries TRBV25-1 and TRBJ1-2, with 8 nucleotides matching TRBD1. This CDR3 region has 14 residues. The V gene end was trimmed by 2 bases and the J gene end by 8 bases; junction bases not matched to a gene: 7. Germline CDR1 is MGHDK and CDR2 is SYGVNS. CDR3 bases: TGTGCCAGCAGTGAACCAGGGGGCTCTCGGGGCTACACCTTC. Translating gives CASSEPGGSRGYTF.

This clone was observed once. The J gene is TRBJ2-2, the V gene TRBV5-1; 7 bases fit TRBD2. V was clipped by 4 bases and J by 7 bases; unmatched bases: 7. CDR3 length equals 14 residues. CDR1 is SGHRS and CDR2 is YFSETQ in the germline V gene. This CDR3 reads CASSHPGGGGELFF. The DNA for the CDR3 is TGCGCCAGCAGCCACCCGGGAGGCGGCGGGGAGCTGTTTTTT.

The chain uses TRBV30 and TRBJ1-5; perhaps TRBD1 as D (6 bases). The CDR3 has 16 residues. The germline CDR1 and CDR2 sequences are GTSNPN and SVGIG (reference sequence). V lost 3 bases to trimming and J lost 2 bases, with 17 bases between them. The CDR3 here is CAWSDSRGHGNQPQHF. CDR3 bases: TGTGCCTGGAGCGACAGCAGGGGACACGGCAATCAGCCCCAGCATTTT.

The CDR3: CASSLDWAGTGELFF. CDR3 nucleotide sequence: TGTGCCAGCAGCTTGGATTGGGCCGGTACCGGGGAGCTGTTTTTT. This chain links TRBV5-5 with TRBJ2-2; no firm D call. The germline V gene has CDR1 SGHKS and CDR2 YYEKEE (reference sequence). The CDR3 contains 15 residues. The V and J ends lost 0 bases and 5 bases respectively, with 11 bases between them.

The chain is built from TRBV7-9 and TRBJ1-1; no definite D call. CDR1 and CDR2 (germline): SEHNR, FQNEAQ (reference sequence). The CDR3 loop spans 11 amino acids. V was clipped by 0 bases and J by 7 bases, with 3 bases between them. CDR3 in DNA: TGTGCCAGCAGCTTAGCGCGTGAAGCTTTCTTT. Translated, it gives CASSLAREAFF.

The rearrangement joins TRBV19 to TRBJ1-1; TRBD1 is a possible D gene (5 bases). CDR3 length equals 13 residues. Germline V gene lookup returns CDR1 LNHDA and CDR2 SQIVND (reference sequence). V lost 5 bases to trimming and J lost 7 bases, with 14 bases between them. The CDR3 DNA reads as TGTGCCAGTAGTGTCCGACAGTTAAGTGAAGCTTTCTTT. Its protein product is CASSVRQLSEAFF.

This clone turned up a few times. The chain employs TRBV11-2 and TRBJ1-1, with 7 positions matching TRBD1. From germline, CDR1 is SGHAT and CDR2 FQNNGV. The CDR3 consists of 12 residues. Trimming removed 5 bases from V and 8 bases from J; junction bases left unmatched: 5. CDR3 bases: TGTGCCAGCAGCACTCGACAGGGCGAAGCTTTCTTT. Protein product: CASSTRQGEAFF.

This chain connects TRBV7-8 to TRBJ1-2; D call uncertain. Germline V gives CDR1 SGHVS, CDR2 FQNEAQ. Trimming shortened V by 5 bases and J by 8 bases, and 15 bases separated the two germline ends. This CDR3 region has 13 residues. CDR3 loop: CASSPAGRGGYTF. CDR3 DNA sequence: TGTGCCAGCAGCCCAGCGGGCCGTGGGGGCTACACCTTC.

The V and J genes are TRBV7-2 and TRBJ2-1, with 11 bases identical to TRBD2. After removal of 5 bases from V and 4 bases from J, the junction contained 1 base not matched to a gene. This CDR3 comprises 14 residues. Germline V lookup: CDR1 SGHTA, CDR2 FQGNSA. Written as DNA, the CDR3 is TGTGCCAGCAGCGGGACTAGCGGTTACAATGAGCAGTTCTTC. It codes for CASSGTSGYNEQFF.

The CDR3 loop reads CSGLGGQGSTEAFF. The CDR3 bases are TGCAGCGGTTTGGGGGGACAGGGGAGCACTGAAGCTTTCTTT. V is TRBV29-1 and J is TRBJ1-1, with 10 bases matching TRBD1. From germline, CDR1 is SQVTM and CDR2 ANQGSEA. This CDR3 spans 14 amino acids. J gave up 4 bases and V 7 bases, and 9 bases lay outside the gene matches.

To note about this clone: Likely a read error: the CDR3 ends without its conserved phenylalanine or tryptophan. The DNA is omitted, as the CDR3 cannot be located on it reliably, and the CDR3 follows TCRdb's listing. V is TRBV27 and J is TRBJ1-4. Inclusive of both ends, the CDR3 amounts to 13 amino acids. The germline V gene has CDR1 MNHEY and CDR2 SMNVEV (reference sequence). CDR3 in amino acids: CASSPYRSTPRLL.

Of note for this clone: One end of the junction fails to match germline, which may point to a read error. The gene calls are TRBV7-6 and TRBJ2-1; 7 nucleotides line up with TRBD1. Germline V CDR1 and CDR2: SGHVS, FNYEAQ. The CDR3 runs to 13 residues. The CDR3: CASSPTRQGPPLF. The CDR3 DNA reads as TGTGCCAGCAGCCCGACGAGACAGGGCCCTCCCCTCTTC.

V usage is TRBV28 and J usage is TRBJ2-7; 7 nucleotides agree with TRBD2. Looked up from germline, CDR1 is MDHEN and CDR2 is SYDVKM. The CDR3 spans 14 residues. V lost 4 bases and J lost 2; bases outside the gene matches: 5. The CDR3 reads CASSSAGRAYEQYF. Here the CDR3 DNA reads TGTGCCAGCAGTTCGGCAGGGAGGGCCTACGAGCAGTACTTC.